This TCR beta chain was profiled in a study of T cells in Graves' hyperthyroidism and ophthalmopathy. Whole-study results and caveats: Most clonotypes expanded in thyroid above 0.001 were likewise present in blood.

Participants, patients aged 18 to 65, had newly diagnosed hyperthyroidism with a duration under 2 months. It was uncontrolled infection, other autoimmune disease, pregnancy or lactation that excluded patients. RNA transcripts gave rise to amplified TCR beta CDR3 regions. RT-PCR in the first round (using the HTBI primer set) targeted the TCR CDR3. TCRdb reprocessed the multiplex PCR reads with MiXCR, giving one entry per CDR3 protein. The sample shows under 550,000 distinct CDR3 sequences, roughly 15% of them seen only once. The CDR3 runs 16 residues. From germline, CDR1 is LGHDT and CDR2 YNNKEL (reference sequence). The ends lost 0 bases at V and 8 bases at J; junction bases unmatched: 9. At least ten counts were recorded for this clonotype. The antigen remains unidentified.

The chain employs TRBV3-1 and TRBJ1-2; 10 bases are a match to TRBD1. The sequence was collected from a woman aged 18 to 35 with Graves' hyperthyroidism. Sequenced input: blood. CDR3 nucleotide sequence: TGTGCCAGCAGCCAAGAAAGGACAGGGGGGTCCGGCGGCTACACCTTC. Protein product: CASSQERTGGSGGYTF.